This T cell receptor (beta chain) derives from a study of T cell repertoires in cytomegalovirus infection. The germline V gene has CDR1 LGHDT and CDR2 YNNKEL (reference sequence). This CDR3 region has 14 residues. The V gene lost 4 bases and the J gene lost 1 base, with 5 bases spanning the gap. TCRdb re-analysed the reads in MiXCR, keeping a single row per CDR3 protein. Here the sample spans approximately 700,000 distinct CDR3 sequences, 35% being singletons. The origin of this receptor is a human donor in good health (CMV status not recorded). Some clones in this sample may be carry-over from other donors' samples. J is TRBJ2-6 and V is TRBV3-1; D is unresolved. Sequenced sample: PBMCs. The CDR3 sequence is CASSRLSGANVLTF. CDR3 DNA sequence: TGTGCCAGCAGCCGCCTGTCTGGGGCCAACGTCCTGACTTTC.